This entry concerns a single T cell receptor beta chain. The record originates from a study of blood T cell repertoires in COVID-19. Across the study: Whether acute or convalescent, the COVID-19 samples came from the United States, Italy and Spain. Nucleic acid was either cDNA or gDNA, and it came from T cells, B-cell-depleted T cells, or PBMCs.

The CDR3 is made up of 14 amino acids. Germline V gene data show CDR1 as GTSNPN and CDR2 as SVGIG (reference sequence). In the original analysis: Estimates of nucleated cell counts were drawn from the amplification of reference gene primers. Repertoires were generated with immunoSEQ multiplex PCR, while TCRdb's copy carries only in-frame clones and drops some. The V and J calls and clone size were taken over from that table, and D and trimming were inferred from the DNA. The table records 71,000 or so clones, 85% to 90% of them present only once. The V and J genes are TRBV30 and TRBJ2-1, with 10 bases fitting TRBD2. The source of this sequence is a man in his forties or fifties with active COVID-19. The sample was peripheral blood. The CDR3 nucleotides read TGTGCGTTTACCGGGCTAGCGGGAGTCAATGAGCAGTTCTTC. Translating gives CAFTGLAGVNEQFF.